This TCR beta chain was found in a study of shared T cell receptors in the human thymus. Clones were sequenced by immunoSEQ multiplex PCR, and TCRdb holds only the in-frame ones, with some missing. The sample carries hundreds of thousands of clones, 88% recorded once. The CDR3 is 13 amino acids. With 5 bases clipped from V and 6 bases from J, the junction kept 5 bases outside the gene matches. Germline-derived CDR1 and CDR2 are SGHVS and FQNEAQ. These data also featured in a second study, about human thymus T cells.

The clonotype comes from a boy in the first two years of life with a congenital heart defect. This chain connects TRBV7-8 to TRBJ2-3, with TRBD2 matching 7 bases. Sequenced input: thymocytes. The chain's CDR3 is CASSRSREDTQYF. In DNA form, the CDR3 reads TGTGCCAGCAGCCGTTCGCGGGAGGATACGCAGTATTTT.